These 26 T cell receptor beta chains originate from one sample sequenced in a study of blood T cells in healthy people across ages. For the second PCR, which ran for roughly 7 to 11 cycles, a sample-barcoded 5' primer and a J-beta primer mix were used. TCRdb analysed the 5' RACE reads with MiXCR anew, one entry per CDR3 protein. The repertoire holds hundreds of thousands of distinct CDR3 sequences, with 56% as singletons. Sequencing was performed on blood. The receptors were sampled from a middle-aged man in good health.

The chain recombines TRBV12-3 or TRBV12-4 with TRBJ2-7, with 9 bases aligning to TRBD2. The V gene end was trimmed by 0 bases and the J gene end by 6 bases; junction bases not matched to a gene: 3. The CDR3 spans 14 residues. The CDR3 nucleotides read TGTGCCAGCAGTTTAGCTAGCGGGGGACTCGAGCAGTACTTC. Translating it yields CASSLASGGLEQYF.

The chain couples TRBV6-5 to TRBJ1-1, with D possibly being TRBD1 (6 bases). Per germline, CDR1 MNHEY and CDR2 SVGAGI. The CDR3 spans 13 residues. Trimming pared 7 bases from V and 1 base from J, leaving 10 bases between. The CDR3 region is CASTLGGNTEAFF. Here the CDR3 DNA reads TGTGCCAGCACCCTAGGGGGGAACACTGAAGCTTTCTTT.

This clonotype appeared a few times. The chain uses TRBV28 and TRBJ2-7; D gene unclear. The CDR3 is 14 residues long. Germline loops: CDR1 MDHEN, CDR2 SYDVKM. With 6 bases removed from V and 1 base from J, the gap between germline ends came to 13 bases. In DNA form, the CDR3 reads TGTGCCAGCAGACATTTCCGGGCGTCCTACGAGCAGTACTTC. Amino acid sequence: CASRHFRASYEQYF.

A few counts support this clonotype. This chain joins TRBV2 and TRBJ2-3; possible D gene TRBD1, 7 bases. CDR1 SNHLY and CDR2 FYNNEI come from the germline V gene. The CDR3 has 11 residues. V lost 10 bases to trimming and J lost 5 bases, with 10 bases between them. CDR3 protein: CANRGGDTQYF. CDR3 DNA: TGTGCCAACAGGGGAGGAGATACGCAGTATTTT.

The CDR3 DNA reads as TGTGCCAGCAGTGAAGGGCAGGGGTACTCCTACGAGCAGTACTTC. This sequence encodes CASSEGQGYSYEQYF. The chain carries TRBV2 and TRBJ2-7, with D possibly TRBD1 on 6 matching bases. Germline-derived CDR1 and CDR2 are SNHLY and FYNNEI. CDR3 size: 15 residues. Trimming took off 1 base at V and 0 bases at J, with 10 bases between the two ends.

This chain uses TRBV12-3 or TRBV12-4 with TRBJ1-1; 7 nucleotides line up with TRBD1. This CDR3 is 14 amino acids long. V shed 5 bases, J shed 2 bases, and the junction held 5 bases outside the gene matches. CDR3 DNA sequence: TGTGCCAGCAGTCCCGGACAGGCAAACACTGAAGCTTTCTTT. Protein product: CASSPGQANTEAFF.

Only a few counts were recorded for this clonotype. The chain links TRBV5-1 to TRBJ2-7; possibly TRBD1 for D (5 bases). This CDR3 region has 16 residues. The V and J ends lost 1 base and 0 bases respectively, with 14 bases between them. CDR1 is SGHRS and CDR2 is YFSETQ in the germline V gene. CDR3 nucleotides: TGCGCCAGCAGCTTGACCACAGGCCTACTCTCCTACGAGCAGTACTTC. It encodes CASSLTTGLLSYEQYF.

The V call is TRBV12-3 or TRBV12-4, the J call TRBJ2-5; 10 nucleotides match TRBD2. The CDR3 has 13 amino acids. V gave up 6 bases and J gave up 7 bases; unmatched junction bases: 5. The CDR3 sequence: CASSRTSGPTQYF. Written as DNA, the CDR3 is TGTGCCAGCAGCCGGACTAGCGGCCCGACCCAGTACTTC.

This clonotype has only a few counts. The chain employs TRBV7-3 and TRBJ1-2; D gene ambiguous. Deletions cut 1 base from V and 3 bases from J, with 12 bases between. This CDR3 spans 15 amino acids. Per germline, CDR1 SGHTA and CDR2 FQGTGA. Here the CDR3 DNA reads TGTGCCAGCAGCTTAAATAGCCAATTAGACTATGGCTACACCTTC. Protein: CASSLNSQLDYGYTF.

The V gene is TRBV7-9, the J gene TRBJ2-7; D gene uncertain. Germline lookup yields CDR1 SEHNR and CDR2 FQNEAQ (reference sequence). This CDR3 is 16 amino acids long. Trimming took 5 bases from V and 1 from J, leaving 18 bases between them. CDR3 nucleotide sequence: TGTGCCAGCAGCGCGGAAGAGTTGGGTCCTTCCTACGAGCAGTACTTC. Protein sequence: CASSAEELGPSYEQYF.

The chain combines TRBV20-1 with TRBJ2-3, with D perhaps matching TRBD2 (6 bases). The CDR3 sequence is 15 residues long. Per the germline V gene, CDR1 is DFQATT and CDR2 is SNEGSKA (reference sequence). V lost 0 bases and J 0 bases, leaving 10 bases between the germline ends. The CDR3 DNA sequence: TGCAGTGCTAGAGATATACGGGAGAGCACAGATACGCAGTATTTT. Translation gives CSARDIRESTDTQYF.

This clonotype was counted only a few times. This chain uses TRBV9 with TRBJ2-4; TRBD1 might be the D (7 bases). The CDR3 sequence is 17 residues long. Between the trimmed V and J ends, which lost 0 bases and 5 bases, there was a span of 18 bases. Germline assignment: CDR1 SGDLS and CDR2 YYNGEE. The CDR3 region is CASSVGEDRPPQNIQYF. The CDR3 DNA is TGTGCCAGCAGCGTAGGGGAGGACAGGCCACCCCAAAACATTCAGTACTTC.

The chain links TRBV6-6 to TRBJ2-1; no clear D gene. Germline CDR1 MNHNY, CDR2 SVGAGI (reference sequence). V was pared by 6 bases and J by 0 bases, with 9 bases between. The CDR3 is 14 residues long. CDR3 region: CASRDGTSYNEQFF. The CDR3 DNA reads as TGTGCCAGCAGGGACGGAACCTCCTACAATGAGCAGTTCTTC.

The chain joins TRBV4-3 to TRBJ2-5; a possible D gene is TRBD1 (5 bases). This CDR3 is 13 amino acids long. Trimming pared 5 bases from V and 5 bases from J, leaving 12 bases between. Looked up from germline, CDR1 is LGHNA and CDR2 is YSLEER. CDR3 in amino acids: CASSAGIFETQYF. The CDR3 region has the DNA TGCGCCAGCAGCGCAGGGATATTTGAGACCCAGTACTTC.

The chain couples TRBV10-3 to TRBJ2-7; 10 bases are a match to TRBD1. The CDR3 length is 15 residues. With 10 bases clipped from V and 5 bases from J, the junction kept 14 bases outside the gene matches. Germline V lookup: CDR1 ENHRY, CDR2 SYGVKD. CDR3 sequence reads: CATIPGQGLRNEQYF. CDR3 coding DNA: TGTGCCACTATCCCGGGACAGGGGTTAAGAAACGAGCAGTACTTC.

Here the CDR3 DNA reads TGCAGTGCTAGAGATACCATAGCGGGAGCCATTGGAAATGAGCAGTTCTTC. Translating gives CSARDTIAGAIGNEQFF. The chain is built from TRBV20-1 and TRBJ2-1; 9 bases fit TRBD2. Per the germline V gene, CDR1 is DFQATT and CDR2 is SNEGSKA (reference sequence). The V segment lost 0 bases and the J segment 7 bases; nucleotides outside the gene matches: 13. The CDR3 is 17 residues long.

The chain combines TRBV14 with TRBJ2-2; either TRBD1 or TRBD2 may supply D (6 bases each). Germline V lookup: CDR1 SGHDN, CDR2 FVKESK. The CDR3 totals 16 residues. Trimming cost V 3 bases and J 4 bases, with 15 bases left between them. The CDR3 DNA reads TGTGCCAGCAGCCATTACGCGGGACAAAGCACCGGGGAGCTGTTTTTT. This translates into CASSHYAGQSTGELFF.

The chain recombines TRBV7-2 with TRBJ2-2; TRBD2 aligns across 9 bases. V lost 5 bases to trimming and J lost 5 bases; unmatched junction nucleotides: 6. The CDR3 has 15 amino acids. The germline V gene has CDR1 SGHTA and CDR2 FQGNSA. The CDR3 spells CASSLSGRRTGELFF. CDR3 nucleotide sequence: TGTGCCAGCAGCCTCAGCGGGAGGAGGACCGGGGAGCTGTTTTTT.

This clonotype was detected a few times. The chain is built from TRBV27 and TRBJ2-3, with unresolved D. The CDR3 runs 15 residues. Trimming removed 1 base from V and 0 bases from J, with 8 bases in between. CDR1 is MNHEY and CDR2 is SMNVEV in the germline V gene (reference sequence). The CDR3 DNA follows: TGTGCCAGCAGTTTATGGGCTCGTAGCACAGATACGCAGTATTTT. It codes for CASSLWARSTDTQYF.

The chain is built from TRBV20-1 and TRBJ2-7; 9 bases line up with TRBD2. V lost 5 bases, J lost 4 bases, and 9 bases stayed unmatched. This CDR3 comprises 14 residues. Per germline, CDR1 DFQATT and CDR2 SNEGSKA (reference sequence). The CDR3 DNA is TGCAGTGCTGCTCGTCTAGCGGGAAGGTACGAGCAGTACTTC. Protein product: CSAARLAGRYEQYF.

This clonotype was observed a single time. The J gene is TRBJ2-6, the V gene TRBV20-1; D gene uncertain. The CDR3 is 19 amino acids. CDR1 DFQATT and CDR2 SNEGSKA come from the germline V gene (reference sequence). The V end was cut by 5 bases, the J end by 2 bases, with 25 bases between. CDR3 protein: CSAPLPRAAFLPGANVLTF. The CDR3, as DNA: TGCAGTGCTCCCCTCCCAAGGGCGGCCTTCTTGCCTGGGGCCAACGTCCTGACTTTC.

This clonotype came up many times. The chain carries TRBV15 and TRBJ2-3, with 11 nucleotides matching TRBD2. Germline V gives CDR1 LNHNV, CDR2 YYDKDF (reference sequence). The CDR3 runs 18 residues. V lost 1 base to trimming and J lost 2 bases; unmatched junction nucleotides: 8. This CDR3 is CATSRVATSGGPTDTQYF. As DNA, the CDR3 is TGTGCCACCAGCAGAGTCGCCACTAGCGGGGGACCCACAGATACGCAGTATTTT. Full variable domain (remainder filled in from reference TRBV15 and TRBJ2-3): DAMVIQNPRYQVTQFGKPVTLSCSQTLNHNVMYWYQQKSSQAPKLLFHYYDKDFNNEADTPDNFQSRRPNTSFCFLDIRSPGLGDTAMYLCATSRVATSGGPTDTQYFGPGTRLTVL.

This clonotype was found a few times. The CDR3 DNA is TGTGCCAGCAGCTCGACCGAGACTAGCGGGAGCGGCGAGCAGTACTTC. Its translation is CASSSTETSGSGEQYF. The rearrangement joins TRBV7-3 to TRBJ2-4, with 12 bases identical to TRBD2. The J call is doubtful: the DNA matches TRBJ2-7 better. The CDR3 is 16 amino acids. Looked up from germline, CDR1 is SGHTA and CDR2 is FQGTGA.

CDR3 residues: CSGITRNTEAFF. The CDR3 nucleotides are TGCAGCGGCATTACCAGGAACACTGAAGCTTTCTTT. V usage is TRBV29-1 and J usage is TRBJ1-1; D remains unclear. Trimming shortened V by 7 bases and J by 1 base, and 10 bases separated the two germline ends. In germline, CDR1 is SQVTM, CDR2 ANQGSEA. The CDR3 loop spans 12 amino acids.

This clonotype was seen at least ten times. V usage is TRBV10-2 and J usage is TRBJ2-3; no firm D call. Germline CDR1 and CDR2: WSHSY and SAAADI. Trimming removed 6 bases at V and 0 bases at J, with 10 bases between. This CDR3 has 14 amino acids. The CDR3 nucleotides read TGCGCCAGCAGGACCCTTTATAGCACAGATACGCAGTATTTT. Its protein is CASRTLYSTDTQYF.

This chain uses TRBV4-1 with TRBJ1-3; weak D call: TRBD1 (5 bases). With 1 base removed from V and 9 bases from J, the gap between germline ends came to 16 bases. This CDR3 has 15 residues. Per germline, CDR1 MGHRA and CDR2 YSYEKL. The CDR3 spells CASSQGGTQVPTIYF. For the CDR3, the DNA is TGCGCCAGCAGCCAAGGCGGGACCCAAGTCCCCACCATATATTTT.